Following are 27 T cell receptor beta chains from one sample sequenced in a study of tumor and adjacent non-tumor tissue in lung cancer. TCRbeta libraries were built with three rounds of nested PCR, modified from ARM-PCR. From the multiplex PCR reads, TCRdb called clonotypes with MiXCR, one entry per CDR3 protein. The table lists tens of thousands of distinct CDR3 sequences, around 64% of them singletons. This sample's RNA came from whole unsorted tissue. Sequenced: lung tumor tissue. The origin of the receptors is a man aged 55 to 70 with non-small cell lung cancer.

Concerning this clonotype itself: The germline gene is not matched at one end of the junction; a read error may be the cause. The V gene is TRBV29-1, the J gene TRBJ2-3, with 9 nucleotides matching TRBD2. Germline V gene lookup returns CDR1 SQVTM and CDR2 ANQGSEA. CDR3 size: 14 residues. The DNA for the CDR3 is TGCGGCGTTGGGAAAGCGGGGGGCACAGATACGCATCATTTT. It yields the protein CGVGKAGGTDTHHF.

Remarks on this clonotype: This CDR3 is missing its conserved last phenylalanine or tryptophan, likely due to a read error. The rearrangement uses TRBV28 and TRBJ1-6; possible D gene TRBD1, 5 bases. Per germline, CDR1 MDHEN and CDR2 SYDVKM. The CDR3 sequence is 12 residues long. The CDR3 DNA follows: TGTACCAGCAGTGTCAGGGACTCACCCCTCCACTAT. Protein: CTSSVRDSPLHY.

Concerning this clonotype itself: A much larger clone lies a single base off, so this may be a read error. The rearrangement uses TRBV21-1 and TRBJ2-3; whether TRBD1, the table's D call, matches the DNA was not checked. TRBV21-1 represents a pseudogene. The CDR3 covers 16 residues. The CDR3 loop reads CASSKVRRGSTGTQYF. The CDR3 DNA follows: TGTGCCAGCAGCAAAGTGAGGCGCGGCAGCACAGGTACGCAGTATTTT.

Of note for this clonotype: The conserved closing phenylalanine or tryptophan is absent in this CDR3, likely reflecting a read error. The chain has TRBV29-1 and TRBJ2-1, with TRBD2 matching over 9 bases. The length of the CDR3 is 13 residues. Looked up from germline, CDR1 is SQVTM and CDR2 is ANQGSEA. Germline trimming cut 4 bases from V and 8 bases from J; bases unmatched to any gene: 6. CDR3 nucleotide sequence: TGCAGCGTTGTGAGGACTAGCGTGTATGAGCAGTTCTCC. Translated, it gives CSVVRTSVYEQFS.

The chain links TRBV11-1 to TRBJ2-1; D is perhaps TRBD2 (6 bases). The CDR3 is 16 residues long. Germline V CDR1 and CDR2: SGHAT, FQDESV (reference sequence). V was shortened by 5 bases and J by 1 base, with 15 bases between the two germline ends. Here the CDR3 DNA reads TGTGCCAGCAGCCCCCGCCCCGGGACTTCCTACAATGAGCAGTTCTTC. Its protein product is CASSPRPGTSYNEQFF.

This clonotype has just one count. The gene calls are TRBV5-8 and TRBJ2-3; D might be TRBD1 (5 bases). The J call may be in error: the DNA end matches TRBJ1-5 better. Looked up from germline, CDR1 is SGHTS and CDR2 is YDEGEE. The CDR3 length is 16 residues. The DNA for the CDR3 is TGTGCCAGCGGAATGACTGGACGGGGCAGCACAGATACGCAGCATTTT. It yields the protein CASGMTGRGSTDTQHF.

Comments on this clonotype: A much larger clone sits a single nucleotide away, making a read error possible. This chain uses TRBV7-8 with TRBJ2-7; TRBD2 matches 15 bases. Germline CDR1 reads SGHVS; CDR2 reads FQNEAQ. This CDR3 region has 18 residues. J gave up 0 bases and V 4 bases, and 7 bases lay outside the gene matches. The CDR3 loop reads CASSWTSGRALSSYEQYF. CDR3 in DNA: TGTGCCAGCAGCTGGACTAGCGGGAGGGCTCTGAGCTCCTACGAGCAGTACTTC.

V usage is TRBV6-5 and J usage is TRBJ2-1; TRBD2 aligns across 9 bases. The CDR3 is 12 residues long. CDR1 and CDR2 (germline): MNHEY, SVGAGI. CDR3 sequence: CVNSQTSGEQFF. The CDR3, as DNA: TGTGTCAACAGTCAGACTAGCGGTGAGCAGTTCTTC.

Note on this clonotype: Germline is not matched at one junction end, which may reflect a read error. The chain has TRBV11-2 and TRBJ1-2; D unresolved. This CDR3 comprises 13 residues. Germline lookup yields CDR1 SGHAT and CDR2 FQNNGV. The CDR3: CANSLLRKTDYAF. In DNA form, the CDR3 reads TGTGCCAACAGCTTATTGAGAAAAACAGACTACGCCTTC.

This clonotype was detected only a few times. In nucleotides, the CDR3 is TGTGCCAGCAGCGCTGAATCCTCAGATACGCAGTATTTT. Amino acid sequence: CASSAESSDTQYF. J is TRBJ2-3 and V is TRBV7-9; no definite D call. Trimming left V 5 bases short and J 4 bases short, with 10 bases between. The CDR3 loop spans 13 amino acids. In germline, CDR1 is SEHNR, CDR2 FQNEAQ (reference sequence).

This clonotype was observed once. The junction differs from germline at one of its ends, possibly a read error. The chain recombines TRBV13 with TRBJ2-1; D uncertain. CDR3 length: 11 amino acids. The germline CDR1 and CDR2 sequences are PRHDT and FYEKMQ (reference sequence). The CDR3 bases are TGTGCCAGCAGGCCATACAATGAGCAGCTCTTC. It codes for CASRPYNEQLF.

The V call is TRBV29-1, the J call TRBJ2-7; D possibly corresponds to TRBD1 (6 bases). This CDR3 spans 11 amino acids. Germline values: CDR1 SQVTM, CDR2 ANQGSEA. Trimming removed 6 bases from V and 3 bases from J, with 9 bases in between. As DNA, the CDR3 is TGCAGCGTGGGGGCCTACTACGAGCAGTACTTC. Translated, it gives CSVGAYYEQYF.

V usage is TRBV7-8 and J usage is TRBJ2-7; no firm D call. Germline V gene data show CDR1 as SGHVS and CDR2 as FQNEAQ. The CDR3 spans 13 residues. Trimming took off 1 base at V and 4 bases at J, with 8 bases between the two ends. This CDR3 is CASSLGGPYEQYF. For the CDR3, the DNA is TGTGCCAGCAGCTTAGGAGGACCTTACGAGCAGTACTTC.

V gene TRBV19 combines with J gene TRBJ2-1; possible D gene TRBD2, 6 bases. The CDR3 has 14 residues. CDR1 is LNHDA and CDR2 is SQIVND in the germline V gene (reference sequence). The V end was cut by 7 bases, the J end by 0 bases, with 10 bases between. The CDR3 nucleotides read TGTGCCAGTACCCGGGGGAGCTCCTACAATGAGCAGTTCTTC. Amino acid sequence: CASTRGSSYNEQFF.

This clonotype has just a few counts. The chain is built from TRBV2 and TRBJ2-3; a possible D gene is TRBD1 (6 bases). Trimming stripped 7 bases from V and 0 bases from J, with 8 bases between. The CDR3 totals 13 residues. Germline V gene data show CDR1 as SNHLY and CDR2 as FYNNEI. The CDR3 loop is CASNRASTDTQYF. DNA for the CDR3: TGTGCCAGCAACAGGGCGAGCACAGATACGCAGTATTTT.

To note about this clonotype: The junction departs from the called germline gene at one end, perhaps through a read error. V gene TRBV12-3 or TRBV12-4 combines with J gene TRBJ2-5; 10 nucleotides agree with TRBD2. The CDR3 extends over 15 amino acids. The CDR3 sequence: CAGSRETSGEETQYF. The CDR3, as DNA: TGTGCCGGCAGCCGTGAAACTAGCGGGGAGGAGACCCAGTACTTT.

A remark on this clonotype: With a much larger clone just one base away, this may be a read error. The chain recombines TRBV19 with TRBJ1-5; 7 bases are a match to TRBD1. The trim removed 11 bases at V and 6 bases at J, leaving 7 bases unmatched. Germline CDR1 reads LNHDA; CDR2 reads SQIVND (reference sequence). This CDR3 region has 12 residues. The CDR3 region is CAVQGVIQPQHF. The DNA of the CDR3 is TGTGCCGTCCAGGGGGTTATTCAGCCCCAGCATTTT.

This clonotype was detected a few times. Since the CDR3 does not end with the conserved phenylalanine or tryptophan, this likely comes from a read error. V gene TRBV11-3 combines with J gene TRBJ2-1, with D perhaps TRBD1 or TRBD2 (5 bases each). V lost 6 bases and J lost 4, with 25 bases in between. Germline assignment: CDR1 SGHNT and CDR2 YENEEA. The CDR3 has 18 amino acids. CDR3 sequence (DNA): TGTGCCAGCAGTTCCGAGGGGTGGCGCCAGGAAACTTACAATGAGCAGTTCTTA. It codes for CASSSEGWRQETYNEQFL.

This clonotype was observed at least ten times. The CDR3 loop reads CASSPGTSSYYNEQFF. In DNA, the CDR3 is TGTGCCAGCAGCCCGGGGACTAGCAGCTACTACAATGAGCAGTTCTTC. The rearrangement joins TRBV5-6 to TRBJ2-1; 9 bases align to TRBD2. Germline assignment: CDR1 SGHDT and CDR2 YYEEEE. The CDR3 has 16 amino acids. V trimming: 4 bases; J trimming: 3 bases; junction bases outside the gene matches: 8. The full variable domain, in which reference TRBV5-6 and TRBJ2-1 provide the parts outside the CDR3, is DAGVTQSPTHLIKTRGQQVTLRCSPKSGHDTVSWYQQALGQGPQFIFQYYEEEERQRGNFPDRFSGHQFPNYSSELNVNALLLGDSALYLCASSPGTSSYYNEQFFGPGTRLTVL.

Many counts were recorded for this clonotype. The chain uses TRBV6-1 and TRBJ1-1, with TRBD1 as a possible D gene (6 bases). This CDR3 has 15 residues. The germline V gene has CDR1 MNHNS and CDR2 SASEGT. Deletions cut 6 bases from V and 1 base from J, with 15 bases between. CDR3 sequence (DNA): TGTGCCAGCAGCTACTTAGGGGGGGAGAACACTGAAGCTTTCTTT. This translates into CASSYLGGENTEAFF.

The chain employs TRBV5-1 and TRBJ2-5, with D perhaps assigned TRBD1 or TRBD2 (5 bases each). The CDR3 totals 14 residues. V shed 5 bases and J shed 11 bases, with 22 bases lying between them. CDR1 SGHRS and CDR2 YFSETQ come from the germline V gene. CDR3 in amino acids: CASSEGTGKDTQYF. As DNA, the CDR3 is TGCGCCAGCAGTGAAGGGACGGGCAAAGATACTCAGTACTTC.

Of note for this clonotype: One end of the junction varies from germline; a read error may be responsible. This chain connects TRBV28 to TRBJ1-5, with TRBD1 as a possible D gene (5 bases). The CDR3 length is 18 residues. CDR1 MDHEN and CDR2 SYDVKM come from the germline V gene. CDR3 region: CASSFVRVSRLGNQSQHF. The CDR3 bases are TGTGCCAGCAGTTTTGTCAGGGTATCTCGGCTAGGCAATCAGTCCCAGCATTTT.

This clonotype is medium-sized (0.01 to 0.1%) by share. The J gene is TRBJ2-6, the V gene TRBV6-1, with 8 bases identical to TRBD1. This CDR3 contains 19 residues. Losses at the gene ends were 6 bases for V and 0 bases for J; bases not matched to a gene: 13. In germline, CDR1 is MNHNS, CDR2 SASEGT. The chain's CDR3 is CASRPRTGFGVSGANVLTF. CDR3 sequence (DNA): TGTGCCAGCAGGCCTAGGACAGGGTTCGGAGTCTCTGGGGCCAACGTCCTGACTTTC.

A note on this clonotype: No conserved phenylalanine or tryptophan is present at the end of the CDR3, so a read error is the likely explanation. The rearrangement links TRBV29-1 to TRBJ2-7; TRBD1 matches at 11 bases. Germline trimming cut 1 base from V and 7 bases from J; bases unmatched to any gene: 6. The CDR3 spans 14 residues. Per germline, CDR1 SQVTM and CDR2 ANQGSEA. CDR3 DNA: TGCAGCGTTGAAGGGGGACAGGGGGTATATGAGCAGTACCTC. It translates to CSVEGGQGVYEQYL.

This clonotype was recorded many times. The chain links TRBV20-1 to TRBJ1-1; the match to TRBD1 covers 8 bases. Germline V gives CDR1 DFQATT, CDR2 SNEGSKA (reference sequence). This CDR3 is built from 14 residues. J was trimmed by 3 bases and V by 4 bases; bases with no gene match: 7. CDR3 region: CSATYLQGDTEAFF. CDR3 bases: TGCAGTGCTACTTACCTACAGGGGGACACTGAAGCTTTCTTT.

The V call is TRBV7-8, the J call TRBJ2-3; D is undetermined. The CDR3 is 15 amino acids. The germline CDR1 and CDR2 sequences are SGHVS and FQNEAQ. The CDR3 region has the DNA TGTACGAGCAGTCGCAGTGAAGGCGGCACAGATACGCAGTATTTT. Residues: CTSSRSEGGTDTQYF.

The DNA for the CDR3 is TGTGCCAGCAGCTCAATGGCGTGTTGGGACAATGGACAGTTCTTC. Protein: CASSSMACWDNGQFF. V is TRBV11-2 and J is TRBJ2-1; TRBD1 might be the D (6 bases). This CDR3 has 15 residues. Germline V CDR1 and CDR2: SGHAT, FQNNGV. The V end lost 4 bases, the J end lost 13 bases, and 23 bases lay between the germline ends.